These T cell receptor beta chains were read from a single sample in a study of T cells in Graves' hyperthyroidism and ophthalmopathy. Each CDR3 protein gets one entry after TCRdb re-called the multiplex PCR reads with MiXCR. The table includes around 420,000 distinct CDR3 sequences, 15% to 19% detected once. Sequencing input: blood. The receptors were gathered from a woman under 30 with Graves' hyperthyroidism. The CDR3 runs from the conserved cysteine through the conserved F or W. The D gene is left open where the match is weak. Not all rows give a size; the values are once, few, many and, for expanded clones, a class.

TRBD2	-	TRBV6-2/TRBV6-3	TRBJ2-3	TGTGCCAGCAGCGAGCGGGGGAGCACAGATACGCAGTATTTT	CASSERGSTDTQYF
-	many	TRBV3-1	TRBJ2-1	TGTGCCAGCAGCCTAATGCTCTACAATGAGCAGTTCTTC	CASSLMLYNEQFF
TRBD1	-	TRBV18	TRBJ1-1	TGTGCCAGCTCATCGGCCAGGGGGCTCATCGGTGGCACTGAAGCTTTCTTT	CASSSARGLIGGTEAFF
-	many	TRBV12-3/TRBV12-4	TRBJ2-3	TGTGCCAGCAGTAACCGGGCTTCGATGCGGACAGATACGCAGTATTTT	CASSNRASMRTDTQYF
-	-	TRBV12-3/TRBV12-4	TRBJ1-1	TGTGCCAGCAGCGCCCGGACGGTTAAAATTGAAGCTTTCTTT	CASSARTVKIEAFF
-	-	TRBV6-9	TRBJ1-1	TGTGCCAGCGTTGGGGTCACAACTGAAGCTTTCTTT	CASVGVTTEAFF
-	many	TRBV2	TRBJ1-1	TGTGCCAGCAGTGTTGTGAAGCCTGGAGGTGAAGCTTTCTTT	CASSVVKPGGEAFF
-	many	TRBV20-1	TRBJ1-1	TGCAGTGCTATTGGGTACAGCTTGAACACTGAAGCTTTCTTT	CSAIGYSLNTEAFF
-	many	TRBV3-1	TRBJ1-3	TGTGCCAGCAGCCAAGATGCAGGGGCTGGAAACACCATATATTTT	CASSQDAGAGNTIYF
-	many	TRBV5-5	TRBJ2-7	TGTGCCAGCAGCGTCCGGGACACCGAGGGTAACGAGCAGTACTTC	CASSVRDTEGNEQYF
-	-	TRBV7-3	TRBJ1-6	TGTGCCAGCAGCTGGGGGGGGGCTGGTTCACCCCTCCACTTT	CASSWGGAGSPLHF
-	few	TRBV20-1	TRBJ2-1	TGCAGTGCTAGAGATCCTTTGGTCTGGGTACATCACTCCTACAATGAGCAGTTCTTC	CSARDPLVWVHHSYNEQFF
-	-	TRBV6-2/TRBV6-3	TRBJ1-1	TGTGTCAGCAGCCCAACCAGGGGAGGCACTGAAGCTTTCTTT	CVSSPTRGGTEAFF
-	-	TRBV5-1	TRBJ1-4	TGCGCCAGCAGCTTTGATTTTTCAGGAGAAAAACTGTTTTTT	CASSFDFSGEKLFF
TRBD1	many	TRBV29-1	TRBJ1-2	TGCAGCGGGGGAGGACAGGAGGGCTATGGCTACACCTTC	CSGGGQEGYGYTF
-	many	TRBV2	TRBJ1-6	TGTGCCAGCAGTGAACGAATGGGGCTGACAGGTGGTGGTCGAAATTCACCCCTCCACTTT	CASSERMGLTGGGRNSPLHF
-	few	TRBV14	TRBJ2-2	TGTGCCAGCAGCCAAGTATTGGGTATGGGAACCGGGGAGCTGTTTTTT	CASSQVLGMGTGELFF
TRBD2	many	TRBV27	TRBJ2-5	TGTGCCAGCACTCTTCGTGGTGGACTAGCTCCTGGGACCCAGTACTTC	CASTLRGGLAPGTQYF
-	-	TRBV20-1	TRBJ2-7	TGCAGTGTCCAGGGGCCGACCTACGAGCAGTACTTC	CSVQGPTYEQYF
TRBD2	many	TRBV28	TRBJ2-3	TGTGCCAGCCCCCCGGCGGGACTAGCCCCCAAGGCAGATACGCAGTATTTT	CASPPAGLAPKADTQYF
-	many	TRBV5-5	TRBJ2-5	TGTGCCAGCAGCTTAGTCTCCAGGGAATTTGAGACCCAGTACTTC	CASSLVSREFETQYF
TRBD1	-	TRBV20-1	TRBJ1-2	TGCAGTGCTAGAGATCTAGGACAGGGGGCTATCTATGGCTACACCTTC	CSARDLGQGAIYGYTF
TRBD1	few	TRBV7-6	TRBJ2-6	TGTGCCAGCAGCTTAGAGTTTACAGGGGGCTCTGGGGCCAACGTCCTGACTTTC	CASSLEFTGGSGANVLTF
-	many	TRBV18	TRBJ2-5	TGTGCCAGCTCCAAAGGGAAAGAGACCCAGTACTTC	CASSKGKETQYF
-	many	TRBV7-8	TRBJ1-2	TGTGCCAGCAAGGAATTGGACAGCTCAAACTATGGCTACACCTTC	CASKELDSSNYGYTF
-	few	TRBV2	TRBJ1-3	TGTGCCAGCAGTGGGTCAGCCCGGCTCTCTGGAAACACCATATATTTT	CASSGSARLSGNTIYF
-	many	TRBV11-2	TRBJ1-1	TGTGCCAGCAGCACCCCGGGACAAAGGGCTGAAGCTTTCTTT	CASSTPGQRAEAFF